What follows are 13 T cell receptor beta chains derived from one specimen sequenced in a study of blood T cells in healthy people across ages (dated by TCRdb to about 2015). Library construction relied on 5' RACE. Reads for this sample came from an Illumina HiSeq 2500. The second PCR ran for roughly 7 to 12 cycles and used a J-beta primer mix along with a sample-barcoded 5' primer. The public reads were reanalyzed by TCRdb: fastp trimming at Q25, MiXCR alignment, in-frame beta chains only. Each CDR3 protein appears once, grouped with its most common genes and DNA. The sample table shows 1.5 million to 2 million distinct CDR3 sequences, and almost 35% are seen once. The leading ten clones occupy around 11% of the sample. Sequenced sample: blood. The source is a woman in her 30s in good health.

About this clonotype: At one end, the junction sequence differs from germline, possibly due to a read error. The CDR3 sequence: CASRPMEGYGYIF. The CDR3 DNA is TGTGCCAGCAGACCGATGGAGGGCTATGGCTACATCTTC. V and J are TRBV6-6 and TRBJ1-2; D not resolved. Germline V gene data show CDR1 as MNHNY and CDR2 as SVGAGI (reference sequence). CDR3 size: 13 residues.

CDR3 nucleotide sequence: TGTGCCACCAGTGACCGTGTCGGAAATGAGCAGTACTTC. Its protein product is CATSDRVGNEQYF. This sequence joins TRBV24-1 and TRBJ2-5; D gene unclear. Between the trimmed V and J ends, which lost 4 bases and 11 bases, there was a span of 16 bases. CDR1 and CDR2 from the germline V gene are KGHDR and SFDVKD. The CDR3 is 13 residues long.

There are many counts of this clonotype. The J gene is TRBJ2-7, the V gene TRBV20-1, with D unresolved. V lost 6 bases, J lost 2 bases, and 11 bases lay in between. Germline CDR1 reads DFQATT; CDR2 reads SNEGSKA (reference sequence). The length of the CDR3 is 12 residues. The CDR3 sequence: CSAPAATYEQYF. Here the CDR3 DNA reads TGCAGTGCGCCGGCCGCCACCTACGAGCAGTACTTC.

The chain carries TRBV9 and TRBJ2-5; maybe TRBD2 (7 bases). The J call is uncertain, as TRBJ2-7 better fits the DNA end. Germline V gene lookup returns CDR1 SGDLS and CDR2 YYNGEE. The CDR3 spans 16 residues. CDR3 loop: CASSVEAGGGLYEQYF. CDR3 DNA: TGTGCCAGCAGCGTAGAGGCGGGCGGGGGCCTCTACGAGCAGTACTTC.

This clonotype appeared a few times. The chain recombines TRBV7-6 with TRBJ1-1; D is unclear. Germline assignment: CDR1 SGHVS and CDR2 FNYEAQ. The CDR3 runs 13 residues. V was clipped by 5 bases and J by 1 base, with 8 bases between them. DNA of the CDR3: TGTGCCAGCAGCCCTAGACGGAACACTGAAGCTTTCTTT. The encoded protein is CASSPRRNTEAFF.

Note on this clonotype: This may be a read error, as it is one base from a much larger clone. The chain combines TRBV9 with TRBJ2-7; 11 nucleotides match TRBD1. Germline V gene data show CDR1 as SGDLS and CDR2 as YYNGEE. CDR3 length: 15 amino acids. The CDR3 sequence is CASGVGQGASYEQYF. The CDR3, as DNA: TGTGCCAGCGGCGTAGGACAGGGGGCATCCTACGAGCAGTACTTC.

This sequence joins TRBV10-3 and TRBJ1-1; TRBD1 aligns across 7 bases. This CDR3 contains 14 residues. Germline V gene sequence: CDR1 ENHRY, CDR2 SYGVKD. J lost 5 bases, V lost 0 bases, and 3 bases had no gene match. The CDR3 bases are TGTGCCATCAGTGAGTCCGCAGGGGGTACTGAAGCTTTCTTT. It yields the protein CAISESAGGTEAFF.

This chain links TRBV4-1 with TRBJ2-1; 9 nucleotides align to TRBD2. J gave up 7 bases and V 4 bases, and 11 bases lay outside the gene matches. The germline CDR1 and CDR2 sequences are MGHRA and YSYEKL. This CDR3 is 16 amino acids long. This CDR3 reads CASSPWAGGPSNEQFF. CDR3 bases: TGCGCCAGCAGCCCTTGGGCGGGAGGGCCTTCGAATGAGCAGTTCTTC.

The CDR3 nucleotides are TGTGCCAGCGGGAGGGGAGGCACCGGGGAGCTGTTTTTT. Its protein product is CASGRGGTGELFF. The J gene is TRBJ2-2, the V gene TRBV3-1; 7 positions match TRBD2. The CDR3 is 13 residues long. The V gene end was trimmed by 8 bases and the J gene end by 4 bases; junction bases not matched to a gene: 4. Germline V gene data show CDR1 as LGHDT and CDR2 as YNNKEL (reference sequence).

The chain couples TRBV20-1 to TRBJ2-1; TRBD2 matches at 10 bases. Germline lookup yields CDR1 DFQATT and CDR2 SNEGSKA (reference sequence). Trimming at V came to 1 base and at J to 3 bases, leaving 9 bases not matched to a gene. The CDR3 has 17 amino acids. The CDR3 DNA reads TGCAGTGCTAGAGTGCGCAACTTAGCGGGGGGCTACAATGAGCAGTTCTTC. It codes for CSARVRNLAGGYNEQFF.

In this sample, this clonotype turned up many times. This chain connects TRBV5-5 to TRBJ2-3; TRBD2 aligns across 12 bases. CDR1 and CDR2 (germline): SGHKS, YYEKEE (reference sequence). J was trimmed by 5 bases and V by 4 bases; bases with no gene match: 8. This CDR3 has 16 amino acids. CDR3 region: CASSHELAGGRDTQYF. The CDR3 DNA follows: TGTGCCAGCAGCCATGAACTAGCGGGGGGACGAGATACGCAGTATTTT.

This clonotype was counted at least ten times. This chain uses TRBV6-6 with TRBJ1-2, with 7 positions matching TRBD1. J gave up 4 bases and V 7 bases, and 3 bases lay outside the gene matches. The germline gives CDR1 MNHNY, CDR2 SVGAGI (reference sequence). CDR3 length: 12 residues. CDR3 sequence reads: CASTTGSYGYTF. The DNA for the CDR3 is TGTGCCAGCACGACAGGGTCCTATGGCTACACCTTC.

This clonotype was seen a few times. This chain uses TRBV30 with TRBJ2-5; a possible D gene is TRBD2 (5 bases). The DNA matches TRBJ2-7 better at its end, which makes the J call doubtful. Germline CDR1 reads GTSNPN; CDR2 reads SVGIG (reference sequence). CDR3 length: 13 amino acids. The CDR3 DNA reads as TGTGCCTGGAGCGTAAACCCCGCGGGCGAGCAGTACTTC. This gives the protein CAWSVNPAGEQYF.